The next 14 T cell receptor beta chains were all read from a single sample in a study of regulatory T cells in long-lasting Graves disease. Time point: newly diagnosed GD, antithyroid drugs for less than 3 months. TCR sequences were obtained from RNA taken from PBMCs. Library construction for TCR beta used iRepertoire HTBI primers and Arm-PCR of CDR3 regions. TCRdb called the multiplex PCR reads again in MiXCR, with one record for every CDR3 protein. The sample records around 330,000 distinct CDR3 sequences, 18% being singletons. Here the sequenced sample was peripheral blood mononuclear cells (PBMCs), taken at new diagnosis, from a patient treated with antithyroid drugs. The receptor source for this set is a female donor with Graves disease.

The V and J genes are TRBV9 and TRBJ2-6; possibly TRBD1 or TRBD2 for D (5 bases each). V was trimmed by 3 bases and J by 2 bases, leaving 12 bases between them. The CDR3 has 16 residues. Germline-derived CDR1 and CDR2 are SGDLS and YYNGEE. DNA of the CDR3: TGTGCCAGCAGCGAACGGGGACGGACTGGGGCCAACGTCCTGACTTTC. It is translated as CASSERGRTGANVLTF.

This clonotype was seen repeatedly, ten times or more. The J gene is TRBJ2-5, the V gene TRBV12-3 or TRBV12-4; 10 bases fit TRBD1. The V segment lost 5 bases and the J segment 1 base; nucleotides outside the gene matches: 7. This CDR3 has 16 residues. For the CDR3, the DNA is TGTGCCAGCAGTGATGGGACAGGGGAATTCCAAGAGACCCAGTACTTC. It yields the protein CASSDGTGEFQETQYF.

This clonotype was observed at least ten times. The chain combines TRBV20-1 with TRBJ2-3, with 11 nucleotides matching TRBD2. In germline, CDR1 is DFQATT, CDR2 SNEGSKA (reference sequence). CDR3 length: 12 amino acids. The CDR3 sequence is CSTLAGGRAQYF. CDR3 DNA sequence: TGCAGCACTCTAGCGGGAGGCCGTGCGCAGTATTTT.

This clonotype occurred a few times. The chain combines TRBV29-1 with TRBJ2-7, with unresolved D. Germline V gene data show CDR1 as SQVTM and CDR2 as ANQGSEA. The length of the CDR3 is 12 residues. V was clipped by 4 bases and J by 3 bases, with 10 bases between them. The CDR3 DNA follows: TGCAGCGTTGGAGAGAGCCGCTACGAGCAGTACTTC. Protein product: CSVGESRYEQYF.

The chain links TRBV25-1 to TRBJ2-5; D remains ambiguous. Looked up from germline, CDR1 is MGHDK and CDR2 is SYGVNS. Trimming left V 3 bases short and J 0 bases short, with 20 bases between. The CDR3 runs to 18 residues. The CDR3 bases are TGTGCCAGCAGTGACCCTAAGGCGCCAGGAAGAGACCAAGAGACCCAGTACTTC. As protein: CASSDPKAPGRDQETQYF.

About this clonotype: Germline and junction disagree at one end, which may indicate a read error. The V and J genes are TRBV19 and TRBJ2-2, with D unresolved. This CDR3 has 9 amino acids. Germline CDR1 is LNHDA and CDR2 is SQIVND (reference sequence). The CDR3 loop reads CASNFGRNF. The CDR3 DNA follows: TGTGCCAGTAACTTTGGACGGAACTTT.

The V and J genes are TRBV7-6 and TRBJ2-3, with D perhaps TRBD2 (5 bases). Germline V gene lookup returns CDR1 SGHVS and CDR2 FNYEAQ. This CDR3 is built from 13 residues. Trimming shortened V by 5 bases and J by 10 bases, and 16 bases separated the two germline ends. CDR3 DNA sequence: TGTGCCAGCAGCACTTGGACTGGAGACGCGCAGTATTTT. This codes for CASSTWTGDAQYF. Full variable domain (remainder filled in from reference TRBV7-6 and TRBJ2-3): GAGVSQSPRYKVTKRGQDVALRCDPISGHVSLYWYRQALGQGPEFLTYFNYEAQQDKSGLPNDRFSAERPEGSISTLTIQRTEQRDSAMYRCASSTWTGDAQYFGPGTRLTVL.

This clonotype showed up many times. The chain uses TRBV5-1 and TRBJ2-7; 7 bases map to TRBD1. The CDR3 sequence is 13 residues long. Germline-derived CDR1 and CDR2 are SGHRS and YFSETQ. V lost 2 bases to trimming and J lost 6 bases; unmatched junction nucleotides: 5. CDR3 protein: CASSFNRGTEQYF. The CDR3 DNA follows: TGCGCCAGCAGCTTCAACAGGGGTACCGAGCAGTACTTC.

This clonotype was found many times. The chain links TRBV18 to TRBJ1-6, with D tentatively TRBD1 (5 bases). In germline, CDR1 is KGHSH, CDR2 LQKENI. Trimming took 3 bases from V and 11 from J, leaving 17 bases between them. This CDR3 comprises 15 residues. The CDR3 loop is CASSPTPRGGTPLHF. The CDR3 DNA reads TGTGCCAGCTCACCGACGCCCCGGGGGGGAACACCCCTCCACTTT.

The rearrangement links TRBV7-2 to TRBJ1-1, with no clear D. Germline-derived CDR1 and CDR2 are SGHTA and FQGNSA. V was pared by 1 base and J by 6 bases, with 9 bases between. The CDR3 totals 13 residues. CDR3: CASSLVVRAEAFF. The CDR3 region has the DNA TGTGCCAGCAGCTTAGTCGTGAGGGCTGAAGCTTTCTTT.

This clonotype was counted many times. J is TRBJ2-3 and V is TRBV3-1; 10 bases fit TRBD2. Trimming cost V 3 bases and J 6 bases; bases outside gene matches: 9. From germline, CDR1 is LGHDT and CDR2 YNNKEL (reference sequence). This CDR3 region has 16 residues. CDR3 sequence (DNA): TGTGCCAGCAGCCATGACTCTAGCGGGGGACGCGATACGCAGTATTTT. Amino acids: CASSHDSSGGRDTQYF.

This clonotype was counted at least ten times. This chain joins TRBV6-1 and TRBJ2-1, with 10 bases that match TRBD2. The V gene end was trimmed by 6 bases and the J gene end by 5 bases; junction bases not matched to a gene: 13. Germline lookup yields CDR1 MNHNS and CDR2 SASEGT. This CDR3 region has 17 residues. The CDR3 spells CASRPHSGRPIDNEQFF. CDR3 DNA: TGTGCCAGCAGACCTCATAGCGGGAGGCCCATTGACAATGAGCAGTTCTTC.

In its sample, this clonotype was seen many times. This chain uses TRBV20-1 with TRBJ2-3; D is perhaps TRBD2 (5 bases). The germline CDR1 and CDR2 sequences are DFQATT and SNEGSKA (reference sequence). The V gene lost 2 bases and the J gene lost 4 bases, with 13 bases spanning the gap. The CDR3 spans 14 residues. CDR3 loop: CSARKGPGSDTQYF. The CDR3 region has the DNA TGCAGTGCTAGAAAGGGTCCGGGGTCAGATACGCAGTATTTT.

This clonotype was seen ten or more times. This rearrangement joins TRBV7-9 to TRBJ2-1; D might be TRBD1 or TRBD2, each matching 5 bases. The germline gives CDR1 SEHNR, CDR2 FQNEAQ (reference sequence). The CDR3 spans 15 residues. Trimming shortened V by 7 bases and J by 0 bases, and 13 bases separated the two germline ends. The CDR3 nucleotides are TGTGCCAGCACAGAAGAGGGGAGCTCCTACAATGAGCAGTTCTTC. Amino acid sequence: CASTEEGSSYNEQFF.